This TCR beta chain came from a study of Ad26.COV2.S vaccination and SARS-CoV-2 variants. Background on the study: Sample donor was a member of the COV1001 Ad26.COV2.S trial arm. Whole-study findings and limits: Breadth, reportedly substantial, characterized the spike-specific CD8+ and CD4+ T cell responses after vaccination.

The sample's treatment: some 20 received Ad26.COV2.S at low or high dose, single or two shots; a few received placebo; per-sample allocation not given. Sampling occurred on day 63 after the first vaccine or placebo injection. Concerning this clone: Its specificity is unknown.

Profiled with immunoSEQ multiplex PCR; TCRdb holds only in-frame clones, not every one. The sample contains about 330,000 clones, 90% of which appear only once. This CDR3 contains 14 residues. V gave up 6 bases and J gave up 4 bases, with 15 bases separating them. CDR1 and CDR2 (germline): MDHEN, SYDVKM. The TCR was taken from a person between 18 and 60 years old who received the Ad26.COV2.S COVID-19 vaccine or a placebo. The rearrangement uses TRBV28 and TRBJ1-2; perhaps TRBD1 as D (5 bases). This specimen consisted of peripheral blood, obtained in a trial of Ad26.COV2.S vaccine versus placebo. CDR3 DNA sequence: TGTGCCAGCAGCTTGCCGGGGGGATCCTATGGCTACACCTTC. Translated, it gives CASSLPGGSYGYTF.